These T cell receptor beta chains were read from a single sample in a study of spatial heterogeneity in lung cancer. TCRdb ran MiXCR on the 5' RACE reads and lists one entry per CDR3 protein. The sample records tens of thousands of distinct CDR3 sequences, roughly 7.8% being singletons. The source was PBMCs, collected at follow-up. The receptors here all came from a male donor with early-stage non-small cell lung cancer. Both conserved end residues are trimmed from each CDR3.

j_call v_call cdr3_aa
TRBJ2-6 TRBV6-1 ASSEAGGGASGANVLT
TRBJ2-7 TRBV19 ASRFRGSTMGEQY
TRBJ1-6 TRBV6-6 ASTAENNSPLH
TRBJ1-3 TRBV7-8 ASSLGQGKFRSGNTIY
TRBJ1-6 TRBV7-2 ASTETGGTSPLH
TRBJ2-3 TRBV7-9 ASSLFLGTDTQY
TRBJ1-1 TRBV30 AWSVRTGEAF
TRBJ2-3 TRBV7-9 ASSPRGPDTQY
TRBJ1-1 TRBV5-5 ASSLVIGTSEAF
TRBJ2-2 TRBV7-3 ASSSGLANTGELF
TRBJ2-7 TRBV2 ASASGSYEQY
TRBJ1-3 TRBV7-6 ASSLAWGSSGNTIY
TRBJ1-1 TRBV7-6 ASSRNYGTEAF
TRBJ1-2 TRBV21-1 ASSKVASYGYT
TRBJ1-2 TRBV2 ASSGGTDINYGYT